Given below is one T cell receptor beta chain in context. V lost 0 bases and J 4 bases, leaving 8 bases between the germline ends. The V gene's germline CDR1 is SGHDT and CDR2 YYEEEE. CDR3 length: 14 residues. In the authors' methods: Sequence data from immunoSEQ were junction-only and lacked quality scores; consequently, filtering differed. The method was immunoSEQ multiplex PCR; TCRdb's version includes in-frame clones alone and lacks a portion of them. Clone size and V and J calls were adopted from that table, with D and trimming inferred from the DNA. The sample lists roughly 2.5 million clones, just over 90% occurring once. This specimen comes from a study of shared clonotypes between healthy human individuals. The wider study: The plates for each donor numbered three CD4 naive, three CD4 memory, two CD8 naive and one CD8 memory.

Sequencing was done on a sample of naive CD4+ T cells sorted from blood. Regarding subset: CD45RA+ positively selected. The gene calls are TRBV5-6 and TRBJ1-3; tentatively, D is TRBD1 (6 bases). The receptor comes from a man aged 18 to 29 in good health. The CDR3 bases are TGTGCCAGCAGCTTGGGGACAGTCGGAAACACCATATATTTT. Protein product: CASSLGTVGNTIYF.